These 9 T cell receptor beta chains originate from one sample sequenced in a study of cytomegalovirus exposure and HLA in healthy donors. PCR primers comprised 60 Vbeta and 13 Jbeta primers. The method was immunoSEQ multiplex PCR; TCRdb's version includes in-frame clones alone and lacks a portion of them. The repertoire has about 140,000 clones, 60% to 80% of them found once; the top ten carry 1.5% to 2%. Sequencing used PBMCs. These TCRs come from a woman in her 30s in good health and CMV-seronegative.

The chain's CDR3 is CASSLLGQEVTEAFF. CDR3 nucleotide sequence: TGTGCCAGCAGCTTACTAGGACAGGAAGTAACTGAAGCTTTCTTT. This chain links TRBV7-3 with TRBJ1-1; 7 bases match TRBD1. Losses at the gene ends were 2 bases for V and 5 bases for J; bases not matched to a gene: 8. Germline values: CDR1 SGHTA, CDR2 FQGTGA. CDR3 length: 15 amino acids.

The chain has TRBV27 and TRBJ2-5, with 7 bases matching TRBD1. Germline V gene sequence: CDR1 MNHEY, CDR2 SMNVEV (reference sequence). CDR3 size: 15 residues. V was pared by 4 bases and J by 5 bases, with 10 bases of the junction left unmatched. CDR3 sequence: CASSSYRGLVETQYF. CDR3 nucleotides: TGTGCCAGCAGTTCTTACAGGGGTCTGGTGGAGACCCAGTACTTC.

This rearrangement joins TRBV7-2 to TRBJ2-3, with a possible D match to TRBD1 (5 bases). Germline V gene lookup returns CDR1 SGHTA and CDR2 FQGNSA. Trimming cost V 2 bases and J 4 bases, with 13 bases left between them. The CDR3 is made up of 15 amino acids. The CDR3 sequence: CASSLRSGMSDTQYF. The DNA of the CDR3 is TGTGCCAGCAGCTTACGGTCAGGGATGTCAGATACGCAGTATTTT.

V usage is TRBV19 and J usage is TRBJ2-1, with 10 positions matching TRBD2. Trimming removed 4 bases from V and 6 bases from J; junction bases left unmatched: 6. Germline lookup yields CDR1 LNHDA and CDR2 SQIVND (reference sequence). The CDR3 is 15 residues long. The CDR3 nucleotides read TGTGCCAGTAGTACAAGCGGGGGGGCCTTCAATGAGCAGTTCTTC. This translates into CASSTSGGAFNEQFF. The full variable domain, completed using reference TRBV19 and TRBJ2-1, is DGGITQSPKYLFRKEGQNVTLSCEQNLNHDAMYWYRQDPGQGLRLIYYSQIVNDFQKGDIAEGYSVSREKKESFPLTVTSAQKNPTAFYLCASSTSGGAFNEQFFGPGTRLTVL.

The chain recombines TRBV2 with TRBJ2-1, with TRBD1 identical over 7 bases. The CDR3 loop spans 14 amino acids. Trimming took 3 bases from V and 5 from J; bases not matched to a gene: 4. The germline CDR1 and CDR2 sequences are SNHLY and FYNNEI. The CDR3 DNA reads TGTGCCAGCAGTGAGGAGACAGGGAACAATGAGCAGTTCTTC. Its protein product is CASSEETGNNEQFF.

The chain links TRBV28 to TRBJ1-1; tentatively, D is TRBD1 (6 bases). Trimming cost V 6 bases and J 4 bases, with 15 bases left between them. The CDR3 covers 14 residues. CDR1 is MDHEN and CDR2 is SYDVKM in the germline V gene. The CDR3, as DNA: TGTGCCAGCAGCCTAAGTAGAGGGGGCACTGAAGCTTTCTTT. Its protein product is CASSLSRGGTEAFF.

This clone was detected only once. The chain is built from TRBV9 and TRBJ1-1; no definite D call. The CDR3 loop spans 11 amino acids. Trimming pared 5 bases from V and 2 bases from J, leaving 4 bases between. The germline V gene has CDR1 SGDLS and CDR2 YYNGEE. CDR3 DNA: TGTGCCAGCAGTCCAAACACTGAAGCTTTCTTT. This gives the protein CASSPNTEAFF.

J is TRBJ2-1 and V is TRBV2, with 9 bases fitting TRBD1. Germline V gene sequence: CDR1 SNHLY, CDR2 FYNNEI. V shed 6 bases, J shed 0 bases, and the junction held 0 bases outside the gene matches. The CDR3 length is 14 residues. CDR3 in amino acids: CASRTGGSYNEQFF. The CDR3 DNA sequence: TGTGCCAGCAGGACAGGGGGCTCCTACAATGAGCAGTTCTTC.

The chain joins TRBV19 to TRBJ2-1; the match to TRBD2 covers 13 bases. Trimming cost V 5 bases and J 9 bases; bases outside gene matches: 7. Per germline, CDR1 LNHDA and CDR2 SQIVND (reference sequence). The length of the CDR3 is 15 residues. The CDR3 here is CASSVLTSGGSEQFF. CDR3 in DNA: TGTGCCAGTAGTGTTCTGACTAGCGGGGGGAGTGAGCAGTTCTTC. The whole variable domain, remainder taken from reference TRBV19 and TRBJ2-1, is DGGITQSPKYLFRKEGQNVTLSCEQNLNHDAMYWYRQDPGQGLRLIYYSQIVNDFQKGDIAEGYSVSREKKESFPLTVTSAQKNPTAFYLCASSVLTSGGSEQFFGPGTRLTVL.